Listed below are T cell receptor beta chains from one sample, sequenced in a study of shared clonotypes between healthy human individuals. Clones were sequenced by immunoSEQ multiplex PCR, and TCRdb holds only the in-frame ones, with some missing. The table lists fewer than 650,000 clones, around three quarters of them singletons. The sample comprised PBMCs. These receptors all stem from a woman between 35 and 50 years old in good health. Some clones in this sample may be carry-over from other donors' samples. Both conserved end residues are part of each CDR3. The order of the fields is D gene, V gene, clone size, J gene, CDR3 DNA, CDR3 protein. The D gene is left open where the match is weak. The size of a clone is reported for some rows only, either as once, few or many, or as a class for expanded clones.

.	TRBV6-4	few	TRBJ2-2	TGTGCCAGCAGACAACAGGGAATAGGTACCGGGGAGCTGTTTTTT	CASRQQGIGTGELFF
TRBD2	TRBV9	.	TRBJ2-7	TGTGCCAGCAGCGTAGCTCGGTGGGAGGGCCAAAACGAGCAGTACTTC	CASSVARWEGQNEQYF
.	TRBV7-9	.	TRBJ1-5	TGTGCCAGCAGCTTAGAAGGGCCAGGATTCAATCAGCCCCAGCATTTT	CASSLEGPGFNQPQHF
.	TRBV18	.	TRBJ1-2	TGTGCCAGCTCACCGACCACCGACAGAGATGGCTACACCTTC	CASSPTTDRDGYTF
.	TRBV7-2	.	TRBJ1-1	TGTGCCAGCAGCTTAGATGCGAACACTGAAGCTTTCTTT	CASSLDANTEAFF
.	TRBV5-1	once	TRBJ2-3	TGCGCCAGCAGCTTCGCCTTAACTCATACGCAGTATTTT	CASSFALTHTQYF
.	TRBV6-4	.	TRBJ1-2	TGTGCCAGCAGTGACTCCGACAGGTCCTATGGCTACACCTTC	CASSDSDRSYGYTF
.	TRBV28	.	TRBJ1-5	TGTGCCACCTGGGATGGCAATCAGCCCCAGCATTTT	CATWDGNQPQHF
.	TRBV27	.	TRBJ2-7	TGTGCCAGCAGTCCACTCACTAGGTCGGGCGACGAGCAGTACTTC	CASSPLTRSGDEQYF
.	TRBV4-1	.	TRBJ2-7	TGCGCCAGCAGCCAAGATCATTCTGACGAGCAGTACTTC	CASSQDHSDEQYF
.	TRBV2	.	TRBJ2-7	TGTGCCAGCAGTTGGGCAGGGGCCGGGACATTTATCTACGAGCAGTACTTC	CASSWAGAGTFIYEQYF
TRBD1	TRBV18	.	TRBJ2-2	TGTGCCAGCTCACCATATGGTTCAGGGGGCAACGGGGAGCTGTTTTTT	CASSPYGSGGNGELFF
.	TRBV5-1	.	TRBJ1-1	TGCGCCAGCAGAACGGGGACCTACGGCTTGAACACTGAAGCTTTCTTT	CASRTGTYGLNTEAFF
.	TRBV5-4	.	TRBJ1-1	TGTGCCAGCAGCTTGGACAGGCAGACTGAAGCTTTCTTT	CASSLDRQTEAFF
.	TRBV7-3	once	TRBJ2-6	TGTGCCAGCAGCTTAGGGGACTCTGGGGCCAACGTCCTGACTTTC	CASSLGDSGANVLTF
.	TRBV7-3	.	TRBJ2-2	TGTGCCAGCAGCTTTGGGGGGCCTAGAGGGTCCGGGGAGCTGTTTTTT	CASSFGGPRGSGELFF
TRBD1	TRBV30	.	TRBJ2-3	TGTGCCTGGAGTCTGACAGGGGAGGGCACAGATACGCAGTATTTT	CAWSLTGEGTDTQYF
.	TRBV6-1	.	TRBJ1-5	TGTGCCAGCAGTGAGTCCCAAGGACCCCAGCATTTT	CASSESQGPQHF
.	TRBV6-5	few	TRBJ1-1	TGTGCCAGCAGTTACTCGGCTCTAGGTAACACTGAAGCTTTCTTT	CASSYSALGNTEAFF
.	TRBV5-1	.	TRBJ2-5	TGCGCCAGCAGTACGGTTCTGGGAAACCAAGAGACCCAGTACTTC	CASSTVLGNQETQYF
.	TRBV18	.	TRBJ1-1	TGTGCCAGCTCACCCCTTGGTGGGGGGAGCACTGAAGCTTTCTTT	CASSPLGGGSTEAFF
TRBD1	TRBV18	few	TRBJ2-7	TGTGCCAGCTCACGACAGGGCCACTCCTACGAGCAGTACTTC	CASSRQGHSYEQYF
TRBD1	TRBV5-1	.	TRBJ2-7	TGCGCCAGCAGCTCCACCGGGACAGGGCGATACGAGCAGTACTTC	CASSSTGTGRYEQYF
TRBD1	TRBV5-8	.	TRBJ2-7	TGTGCCAGCAGCTTGTGGACAGGGGGCAGCTACGAGCAGTACTTC	CASSLWTGGSYEQYF
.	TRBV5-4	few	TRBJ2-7	TGTGCCAGCAGCTTGCAAATAGGGGGCGGGAACGAGCAGTACTTC	CASSLQIGGGNEQYF
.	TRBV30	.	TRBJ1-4	TGTGCCTGGAGTGTTCCTTGGGAAGATCCAGCTAATGAAAAACTGTTTTTT	CAWSVPWEDPANEKLFF
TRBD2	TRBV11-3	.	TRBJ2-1	TGTGCCAGCAGCTTAGGGACTAGCGGCTACAATGAGCAGTTCTTC	CASSLGTSGYNEQFF
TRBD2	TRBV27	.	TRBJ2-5	TGTGCCAGCAGTTCCATACTAGCGGGAGGGGCCGAGACCCAGTACTTC	CASSSILAGGAETQYF
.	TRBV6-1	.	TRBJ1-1	TGTGCCAGCAGTGAACGGAGGCCCACTGAAGCTTTCTTT	CASSERRPTEAFF
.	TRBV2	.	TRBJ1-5	TGTGCCAGCACCCCTAGCGGTAGCAATCAGCCCCAGCATTTT	CASTPSGSNQPQHF
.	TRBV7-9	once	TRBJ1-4	TGTGCCAGCAGCTTAGTCGTAGGGGCAACTAATGAAAAACTGTTTTTT	CASSLVVGATNEKLFF
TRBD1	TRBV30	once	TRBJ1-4	TGTGCCTGGAGTGTAACCCGAGACAGGGGACCGAATGAAAAACTGTTTTTT	CAWSVTRDRGPNEKLFF
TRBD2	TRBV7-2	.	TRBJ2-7	TGTGCCAGCAGCCCCGGGGGGGCATGGGAGCAGTACTTC	CASSPGGAWEQYF
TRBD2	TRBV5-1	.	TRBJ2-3	TGCGCCAGCAGCTTAGGACTAGCGGGAAACACAGATACGCAGTATTTT	CASSLGLAGNTDTQYF
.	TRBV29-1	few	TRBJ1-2	TGCAGCGACGTGCAACGGGTTGGCTACACCTTC	CSDVQRVGYTF
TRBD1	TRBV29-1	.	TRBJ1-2	TGCAGCGTTGGAGGGACAGGGGCGCACTATGGCTACACCTTC	CSVGGTGAHYGYTF
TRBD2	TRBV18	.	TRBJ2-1	TGTGCCAGCTCAGAATATACTAGCGGAGCTTACAATGAGCAGTTCTTC	CASSEYTSGAYNEQFF
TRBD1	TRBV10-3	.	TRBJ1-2	TGTGCCATCAGTGAGGGACAGGGGCGAGGCTACACCTTC	CAISEGQGRGYTF
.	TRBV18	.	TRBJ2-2	TGTGCCAGCTCACCACGTGGGGGGAACACCGGGGAGCTGTTTTTT	CASSPRGGNTGELFF
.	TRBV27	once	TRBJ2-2	TGTGCCAGCAGTTCTGTCACCGGGGAGCTGTTTTTT	CASSSVTGELFF